A single TCR beta chain is shown here with its context. The repertoire was sequenced with immunoSEQ multiplex PCR; TCRdb's copy has only in-frame clones and lacks some. In the table there are around 2.5 million clones, roughly 93% of which are singletons. This sample was included in a study of shared clonotypes between healthy human individuals. CDR3 length: 15 residues. Germline trimming cut 5 bases from V and 2 bases from J; bases unmatched to any gene: 5. Germline values: CDR1 SGHAT, CDR2 FQNNGV. The chain recombines TRBV11-2 with TRBJ2-5, with 10 bases lining up with TRBD2. The receptor was derived from a man between 18 and 29 years old in good health. Some clones in this sample may be carry-over from other donors' samples. Input material: naive CD4+ T cells from PBMCs. The subset here: CD45RA+ positively selected. CDR3 region: CASSRTSGRQETQYF. CDR3 nucleotide sequence: TGTGCCAGCAGCAGGACTAGCGGACGACAAGAGACCCAGTACTTC.